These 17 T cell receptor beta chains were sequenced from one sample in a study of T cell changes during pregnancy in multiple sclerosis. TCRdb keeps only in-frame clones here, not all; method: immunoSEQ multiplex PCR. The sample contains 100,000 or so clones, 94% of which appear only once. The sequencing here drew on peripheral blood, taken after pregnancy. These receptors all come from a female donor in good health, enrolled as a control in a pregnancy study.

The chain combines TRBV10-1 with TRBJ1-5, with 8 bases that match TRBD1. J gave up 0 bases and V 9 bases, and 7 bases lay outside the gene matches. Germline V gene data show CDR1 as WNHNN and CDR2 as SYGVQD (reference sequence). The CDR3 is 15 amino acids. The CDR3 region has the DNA TGCGCCAGACCCGGGACAGGAGCTAGCAATCAGCCCCAGCATTTT. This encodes CARPGTGASNQPQHF.

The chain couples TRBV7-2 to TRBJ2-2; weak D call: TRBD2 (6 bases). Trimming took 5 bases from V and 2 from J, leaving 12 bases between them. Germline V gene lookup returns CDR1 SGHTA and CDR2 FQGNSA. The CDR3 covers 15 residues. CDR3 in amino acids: CASSAGLINTGELFF. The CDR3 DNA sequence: TGTGCCAGCAGCGCGGGACTTATCAACACCGGGGAGCTGTTTTTT.

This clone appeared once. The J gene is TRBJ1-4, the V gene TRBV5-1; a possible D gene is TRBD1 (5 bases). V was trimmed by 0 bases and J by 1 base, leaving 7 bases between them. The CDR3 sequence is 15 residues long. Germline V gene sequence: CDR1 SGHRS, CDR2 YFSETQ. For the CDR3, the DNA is TGCGCCAGCAGCTTGGCCGGACAAACTAATGAAAAACTGTTTTTT. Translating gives CASSLAGQTNEKLFF.

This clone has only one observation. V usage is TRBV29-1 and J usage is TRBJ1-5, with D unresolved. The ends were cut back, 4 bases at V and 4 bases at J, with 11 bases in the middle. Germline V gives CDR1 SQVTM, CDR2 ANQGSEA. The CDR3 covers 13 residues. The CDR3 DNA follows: TGCAGCGTTGGAAGAGGAGGTAATCAGCCCCAGCATTTT. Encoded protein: CSVGRGGNQPQHF.

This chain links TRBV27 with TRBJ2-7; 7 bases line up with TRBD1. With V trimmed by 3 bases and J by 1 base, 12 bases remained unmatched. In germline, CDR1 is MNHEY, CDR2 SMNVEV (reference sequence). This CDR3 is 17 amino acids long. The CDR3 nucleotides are TGTGCCAGCAGTTTTAACTCGGCCGGGACAGAGTCCTACGAGCAGTACTTC. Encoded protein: CASSFNSAGTESYEQYF.

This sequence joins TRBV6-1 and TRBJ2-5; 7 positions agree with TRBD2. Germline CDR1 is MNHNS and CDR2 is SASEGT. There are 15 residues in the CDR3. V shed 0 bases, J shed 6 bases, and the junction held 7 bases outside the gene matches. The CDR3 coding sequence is TGTGCCAGCAGTGAAGCCGGGGGGACTGCAAAGACCCAGTACTTC. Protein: CASSEAGGTAKTQYF.

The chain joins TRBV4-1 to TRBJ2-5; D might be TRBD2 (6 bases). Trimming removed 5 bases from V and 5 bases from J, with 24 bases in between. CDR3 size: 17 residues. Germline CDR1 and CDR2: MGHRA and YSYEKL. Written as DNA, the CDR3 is TGCGCCAGCAGCTTGAACTCGGCCTCCAAAGGAGGGGAGACCCAGTACTTC. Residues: CASSLNSASKGGETQYF.

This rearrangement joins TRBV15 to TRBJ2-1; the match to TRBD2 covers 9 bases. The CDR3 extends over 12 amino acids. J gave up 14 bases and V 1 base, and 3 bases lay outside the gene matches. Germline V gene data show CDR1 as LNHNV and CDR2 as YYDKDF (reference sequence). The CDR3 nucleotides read TGTGCCACCAGCAGAGTTGGGACTAGCAAGTTCTTC. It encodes CATSRVGTSKFF.

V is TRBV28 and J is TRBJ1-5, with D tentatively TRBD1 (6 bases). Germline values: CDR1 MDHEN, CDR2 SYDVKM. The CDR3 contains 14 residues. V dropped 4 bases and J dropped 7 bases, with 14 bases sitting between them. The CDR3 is CASSSDRLVQPQHF. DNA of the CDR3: TGTGCCAGCAGTTCGGACAGACTGGTACAGCCCCAGCATTTT.

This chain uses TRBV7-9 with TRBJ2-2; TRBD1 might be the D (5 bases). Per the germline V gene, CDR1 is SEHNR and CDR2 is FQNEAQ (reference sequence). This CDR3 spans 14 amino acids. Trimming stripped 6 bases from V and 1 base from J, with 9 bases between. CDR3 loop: CASRRGGNTGELFF. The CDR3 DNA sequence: TGTGCCAGCAGAAGGGGCGGGAACACCGGGGAGCTGTTTTTT.

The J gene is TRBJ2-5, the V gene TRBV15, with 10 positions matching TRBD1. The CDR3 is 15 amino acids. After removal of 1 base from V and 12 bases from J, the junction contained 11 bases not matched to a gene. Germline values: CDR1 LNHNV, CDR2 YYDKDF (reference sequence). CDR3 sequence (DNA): TGTGCCACCAGCAGAGGATCCCACCTTGGGACAGGGGAGTACTTC. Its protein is CATSRGSHLGTGEYF.

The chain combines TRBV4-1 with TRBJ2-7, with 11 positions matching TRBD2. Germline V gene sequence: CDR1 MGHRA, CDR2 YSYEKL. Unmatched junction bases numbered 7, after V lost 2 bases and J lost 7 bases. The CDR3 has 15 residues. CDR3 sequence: CASSQTSGSSMEQYF. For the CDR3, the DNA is TGCGCCAGCAGCCAAACTAGCGGGAGTTCCATGGAGCAGTACTTC.

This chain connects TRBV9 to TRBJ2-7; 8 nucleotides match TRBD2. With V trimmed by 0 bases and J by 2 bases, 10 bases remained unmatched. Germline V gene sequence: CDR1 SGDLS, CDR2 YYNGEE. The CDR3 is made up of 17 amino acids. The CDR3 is CASSVGGAGVPPYEQYF. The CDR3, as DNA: TGTGCCAGCAGCGTAGGGGGAGCGGGAGTACCCCCCTACGAGCAGTACTTC.

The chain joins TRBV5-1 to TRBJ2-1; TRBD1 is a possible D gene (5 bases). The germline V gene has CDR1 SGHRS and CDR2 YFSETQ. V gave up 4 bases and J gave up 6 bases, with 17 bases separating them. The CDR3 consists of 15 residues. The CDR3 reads CASSQAQGGANEQFF. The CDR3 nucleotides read TGCGCCAGCAGCCAGGCCCAGGGCGGTGCCAATGAGCAGTTCTTC.

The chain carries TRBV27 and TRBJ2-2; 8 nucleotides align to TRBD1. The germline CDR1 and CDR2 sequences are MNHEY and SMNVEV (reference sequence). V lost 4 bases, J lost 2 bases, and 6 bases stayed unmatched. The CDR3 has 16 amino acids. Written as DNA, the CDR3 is TGTGCCAGCAGTTCACGACAGGGGTTTAACACCGGGGAGCTGTTTTTT. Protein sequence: CASSSRQGFNTGELFF.

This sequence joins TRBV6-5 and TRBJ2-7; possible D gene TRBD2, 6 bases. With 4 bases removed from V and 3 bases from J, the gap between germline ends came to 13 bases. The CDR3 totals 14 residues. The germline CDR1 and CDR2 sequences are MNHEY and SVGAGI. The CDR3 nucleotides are TGTGCCAGCAGTTCCCAGGGACTGCGCTACGAGCAGTACTTC. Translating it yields CASSSQGLRYEQYF.

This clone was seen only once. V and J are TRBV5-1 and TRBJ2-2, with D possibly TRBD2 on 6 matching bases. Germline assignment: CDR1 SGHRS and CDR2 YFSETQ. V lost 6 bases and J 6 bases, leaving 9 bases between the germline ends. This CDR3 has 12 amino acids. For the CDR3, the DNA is TGCGCCAGCACCAGGGAGGCCGGGGAGCTGTTTTTT. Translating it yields CASTREAGELFF.